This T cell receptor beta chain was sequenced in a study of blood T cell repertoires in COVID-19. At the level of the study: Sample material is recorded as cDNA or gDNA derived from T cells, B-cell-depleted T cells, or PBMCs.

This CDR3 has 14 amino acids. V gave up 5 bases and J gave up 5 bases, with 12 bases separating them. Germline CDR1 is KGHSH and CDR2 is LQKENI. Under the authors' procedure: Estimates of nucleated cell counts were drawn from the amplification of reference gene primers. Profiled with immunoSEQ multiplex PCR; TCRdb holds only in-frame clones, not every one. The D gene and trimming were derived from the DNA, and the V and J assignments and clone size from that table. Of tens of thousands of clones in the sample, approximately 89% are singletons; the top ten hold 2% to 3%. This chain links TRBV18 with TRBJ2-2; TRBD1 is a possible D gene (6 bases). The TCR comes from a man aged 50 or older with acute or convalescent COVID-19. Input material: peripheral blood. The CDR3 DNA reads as TGTGCCAGCTCAACGACAGGAGTTACCGGGGAGCTGTTTTTT. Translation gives CASSTTGVTGELFF.